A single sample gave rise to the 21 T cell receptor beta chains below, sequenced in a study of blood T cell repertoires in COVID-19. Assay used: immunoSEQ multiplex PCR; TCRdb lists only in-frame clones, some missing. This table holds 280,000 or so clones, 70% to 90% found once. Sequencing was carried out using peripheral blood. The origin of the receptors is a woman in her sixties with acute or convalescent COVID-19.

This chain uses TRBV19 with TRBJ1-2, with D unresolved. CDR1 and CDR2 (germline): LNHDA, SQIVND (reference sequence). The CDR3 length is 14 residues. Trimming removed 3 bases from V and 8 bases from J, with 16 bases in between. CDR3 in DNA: TGTGCCAGTAGTATGAGCGGCGAGGTAGAAGGCTACACCTTC. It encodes CASSMSGEVEGYTF.

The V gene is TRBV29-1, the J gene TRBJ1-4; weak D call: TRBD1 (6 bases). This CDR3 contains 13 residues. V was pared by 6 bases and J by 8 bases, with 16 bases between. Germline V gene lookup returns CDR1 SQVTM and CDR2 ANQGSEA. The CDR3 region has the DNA TGCAGCGTCCGCCAGGGGTCACGGGAAAAACTGTTTTTT. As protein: CSVRQGSREKLFF.

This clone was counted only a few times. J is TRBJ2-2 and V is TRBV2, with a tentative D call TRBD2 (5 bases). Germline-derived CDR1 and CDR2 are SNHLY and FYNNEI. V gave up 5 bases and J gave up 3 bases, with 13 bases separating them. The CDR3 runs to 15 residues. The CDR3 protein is CASSSEGSDTGELFF. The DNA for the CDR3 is TGTGCCAGCAGTTCGGAAGGGAGCGACACCGGGGAGCTGTTTTTT. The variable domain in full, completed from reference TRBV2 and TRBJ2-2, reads EPEVTQTPSHQVTQMGQEVILRCVPISNHLYFYWYRQILGQKVEFLVSFYNNEISEKSEIFDDQFSVERPDGSNFTLKIRSTKLEDSAMYFCASSSEGSDTGELFFGEGSRLTVL.

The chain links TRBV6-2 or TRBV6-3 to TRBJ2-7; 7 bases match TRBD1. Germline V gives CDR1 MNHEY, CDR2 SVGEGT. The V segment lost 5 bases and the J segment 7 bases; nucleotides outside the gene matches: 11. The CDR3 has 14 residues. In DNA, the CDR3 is TGTGCCAGCAGTCGGGACAGACCTCCGTGGGAGCAGTACTTC. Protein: CASSRDRPPWEQYF.

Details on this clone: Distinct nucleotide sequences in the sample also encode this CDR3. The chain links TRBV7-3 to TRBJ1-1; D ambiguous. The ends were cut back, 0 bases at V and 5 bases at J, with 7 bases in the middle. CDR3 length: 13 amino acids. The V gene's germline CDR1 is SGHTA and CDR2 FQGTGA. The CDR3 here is CASSLTGRTEAFF. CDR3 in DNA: TGTGCCAGCAGCTTAACGGGGAGGACTGAAGCTTTCTTT.

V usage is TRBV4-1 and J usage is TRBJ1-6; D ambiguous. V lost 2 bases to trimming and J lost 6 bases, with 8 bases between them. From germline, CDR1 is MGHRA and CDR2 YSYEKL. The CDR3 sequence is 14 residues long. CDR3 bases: TGCGCCAGCAGCCAAAGGGAGCTTAATTCACCCCTCCACTTT. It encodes CASSQRELNSPLHF.

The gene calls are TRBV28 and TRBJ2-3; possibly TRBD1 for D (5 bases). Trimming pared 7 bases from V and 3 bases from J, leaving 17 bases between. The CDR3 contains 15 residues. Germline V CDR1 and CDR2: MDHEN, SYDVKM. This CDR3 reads CASTSSGAVTDTQYF. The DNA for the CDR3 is TGTGCCAGCACTTCTTCTGGGGCGGTTACAGATACGCAGTATTTT.

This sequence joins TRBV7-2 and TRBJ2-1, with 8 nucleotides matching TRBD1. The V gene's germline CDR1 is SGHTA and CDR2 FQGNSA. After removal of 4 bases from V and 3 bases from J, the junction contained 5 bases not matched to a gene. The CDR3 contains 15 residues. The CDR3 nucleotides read TGTGCCAGCAGCTCAAGGGGACAGGACTACAATGAGCAGTTCTTC. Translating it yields CASSSRGQDYNEQFF. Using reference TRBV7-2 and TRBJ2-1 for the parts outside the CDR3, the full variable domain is GAGVSQSPSNKVTEKGKDVELRCDPISGHTALYWYRQSLGQGLEFLIYFQGNSAPDKSGLPSDRFSAERTGGSVSTLTIQRTQQEDSAVYLCASSSRGQDYNEQFFGPGTRLTVL.

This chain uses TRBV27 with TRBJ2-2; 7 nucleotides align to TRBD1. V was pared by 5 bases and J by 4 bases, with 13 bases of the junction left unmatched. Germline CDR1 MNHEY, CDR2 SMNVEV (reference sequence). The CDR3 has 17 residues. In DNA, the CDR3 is TGTGCCAGCAGTCTCAAAATGACAGGGAAGGGCACCGGGGAGCTGTTTTTT. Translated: CASSLKMTGKGTGELFF.

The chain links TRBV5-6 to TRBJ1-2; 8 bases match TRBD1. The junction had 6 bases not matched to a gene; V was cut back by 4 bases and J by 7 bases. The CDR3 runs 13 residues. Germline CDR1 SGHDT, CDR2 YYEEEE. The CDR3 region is CASSLGQEFGYTF. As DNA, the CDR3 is TGTGCCAGCAGCCTGGGACAGGAATTTGGCTACACCTTC.

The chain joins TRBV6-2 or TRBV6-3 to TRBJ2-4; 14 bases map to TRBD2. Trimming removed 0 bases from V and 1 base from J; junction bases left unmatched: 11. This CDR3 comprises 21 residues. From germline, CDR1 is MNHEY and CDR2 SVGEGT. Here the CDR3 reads CASSYSVGLAGEGVAKNIQYF. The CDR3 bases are TGTGCCAGCAGTTACTCTGTGGGACTAGCGGGAGAAGGGGTGGCCAAAAACATTCAGTACTTC.

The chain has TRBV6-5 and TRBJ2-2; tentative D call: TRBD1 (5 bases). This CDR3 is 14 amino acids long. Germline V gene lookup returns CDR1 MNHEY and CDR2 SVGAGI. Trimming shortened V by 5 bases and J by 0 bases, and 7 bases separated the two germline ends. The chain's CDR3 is CASSRTSNTGELFF. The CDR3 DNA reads TGTGCCAGCAGTAGGACATCGAACACCGGGGAGCTGTTTTTT.

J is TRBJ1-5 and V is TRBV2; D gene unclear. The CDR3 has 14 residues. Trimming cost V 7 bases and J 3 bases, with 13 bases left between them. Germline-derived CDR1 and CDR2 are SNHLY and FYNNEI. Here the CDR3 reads CASKLQSTNQPQHF. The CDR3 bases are TGTGCCAGCAAATTACAGTCCACCAATCAGCCCCAGCATTTT.

CDR3 sequence reads: CATLRTSGGDTQYF. The CDR3 nucleotides are TGTGCCACCCTCAGGACTAGCGGGGGAGATACGCAGTATTTT. This rearrangement joins TRBV28 to TRBJ2-3; the match to TRBD2 covers 13 bases. The junction had 6 bases not matched to a gene; V was cut back by 10 bases and J by 5 bases. The CDR3 loop spans 14 amino acids. The germline gives CDR1 MDHEN, CDR2 SYDVKM.

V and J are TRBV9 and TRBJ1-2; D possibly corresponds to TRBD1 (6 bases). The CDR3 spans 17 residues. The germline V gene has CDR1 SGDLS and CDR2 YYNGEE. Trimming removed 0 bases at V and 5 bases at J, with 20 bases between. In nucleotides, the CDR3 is TGTGCCAGCAGCGTAGTGTCCGAGGGGGAAGTTAGGTATGGCTACACCTTC. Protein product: CASSVVSEGEVRYGYTF.

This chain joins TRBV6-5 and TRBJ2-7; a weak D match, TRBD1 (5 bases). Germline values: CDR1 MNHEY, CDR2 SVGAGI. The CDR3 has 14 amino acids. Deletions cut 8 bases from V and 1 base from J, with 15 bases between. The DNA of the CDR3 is TGTGCCAGCCGTTCCGCGGACATTTCCTACGAGCAGTACTTC. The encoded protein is CASRSADISYEQYF.

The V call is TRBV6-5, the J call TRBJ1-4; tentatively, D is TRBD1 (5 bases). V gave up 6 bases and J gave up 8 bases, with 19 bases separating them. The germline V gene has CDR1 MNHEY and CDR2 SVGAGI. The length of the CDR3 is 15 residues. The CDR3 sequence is CASRSQGRESEKLFF. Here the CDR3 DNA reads TGTGCCAGCAGAAGCCAGGGACGGGAGAGCGAAAAACTGTTTTTT.

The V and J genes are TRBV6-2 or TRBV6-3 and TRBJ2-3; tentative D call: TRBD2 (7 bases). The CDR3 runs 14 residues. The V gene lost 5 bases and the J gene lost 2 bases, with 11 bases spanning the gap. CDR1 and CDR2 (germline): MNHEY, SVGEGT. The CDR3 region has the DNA TGTGCCAGCAGTAGGGGGGGAGTCACAGATACGCAGTATTTT. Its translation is CASSRGGVTDTQYF.

CDR3 protein: CASSPGTGLFPYGYTF. CDR3 DNA sequence: TGTGCCAGCTCGCCCGGGACAGGGTTGTTTCCCTATGGCTACACCTTC. This rearrangement joins TRBV18 to TRBJ1-2; the match to TRBD1 covers 9 bases. The V and J ends lost 6 bases and 4 bases, in that order; junction bases with no gene match: 12. The CDR3 spans 16 residues. The germline V gene encodes CDR1 KGHSH and CDR2 LQKENI.

The CDR3 region is CASSPQTQGGYSNSPLHF. In DNA, the CDR3 is TGTGCCAGCTCACCACAGACCCAGGGGGGATACTCGAATTCACCCCTCCACTTT. The chain couples TRBV18 to TRBJ1-6; 7 bases align to TRBD1. Germline assignment: CDR1 KGHSH and CDR2 LQKENI. V dropped 1 base and J dropped 7; count of bases not matched to a gene: 13. The CDR3 has 18 residues.

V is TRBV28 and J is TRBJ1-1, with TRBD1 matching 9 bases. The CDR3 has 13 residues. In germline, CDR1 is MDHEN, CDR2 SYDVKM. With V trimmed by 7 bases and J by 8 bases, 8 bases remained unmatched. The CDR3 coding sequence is TGTGCCAGCATCCAAGGGACAGGGCACGAAGCTTTCTTT. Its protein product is CASIQGTGHEAFF.